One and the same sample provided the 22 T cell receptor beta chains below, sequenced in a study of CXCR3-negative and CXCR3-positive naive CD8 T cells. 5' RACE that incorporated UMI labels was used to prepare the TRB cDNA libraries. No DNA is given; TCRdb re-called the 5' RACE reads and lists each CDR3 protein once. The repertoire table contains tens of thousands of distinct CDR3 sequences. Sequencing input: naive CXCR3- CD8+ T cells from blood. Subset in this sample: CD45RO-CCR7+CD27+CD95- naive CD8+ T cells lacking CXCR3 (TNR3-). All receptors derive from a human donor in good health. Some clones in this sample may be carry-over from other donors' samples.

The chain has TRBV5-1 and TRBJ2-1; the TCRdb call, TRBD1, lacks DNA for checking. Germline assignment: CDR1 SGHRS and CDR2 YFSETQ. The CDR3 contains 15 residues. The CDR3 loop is CASSLETGGRYEQFF.

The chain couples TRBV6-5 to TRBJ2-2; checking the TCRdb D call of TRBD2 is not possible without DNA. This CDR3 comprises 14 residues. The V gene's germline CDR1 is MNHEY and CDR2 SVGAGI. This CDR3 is CASSYAGGTGELFF.

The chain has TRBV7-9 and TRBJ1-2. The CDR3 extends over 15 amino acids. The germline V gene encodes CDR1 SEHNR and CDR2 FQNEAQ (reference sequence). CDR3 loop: CASSSDGPGSYGYTF.

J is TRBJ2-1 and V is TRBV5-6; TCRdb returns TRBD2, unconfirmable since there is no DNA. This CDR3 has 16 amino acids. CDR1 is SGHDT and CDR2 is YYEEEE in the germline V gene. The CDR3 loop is CASSSLPTSSYNEQFF.

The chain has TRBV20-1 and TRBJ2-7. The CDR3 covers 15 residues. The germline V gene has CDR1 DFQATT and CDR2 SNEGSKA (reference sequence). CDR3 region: CSARDRDSPSYEQYF.

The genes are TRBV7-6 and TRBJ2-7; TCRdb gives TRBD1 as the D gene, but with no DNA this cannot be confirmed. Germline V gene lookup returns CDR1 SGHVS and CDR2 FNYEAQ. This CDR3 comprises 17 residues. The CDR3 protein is CASSSPGQGLNSYEQYF.

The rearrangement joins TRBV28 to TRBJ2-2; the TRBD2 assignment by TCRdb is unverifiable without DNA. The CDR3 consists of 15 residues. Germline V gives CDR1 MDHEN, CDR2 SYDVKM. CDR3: CASSRDWRLTGELFF.

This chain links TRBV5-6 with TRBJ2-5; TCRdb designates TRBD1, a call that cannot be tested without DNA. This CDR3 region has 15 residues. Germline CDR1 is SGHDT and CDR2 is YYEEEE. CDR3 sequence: CASSQGPTGGETQYF.

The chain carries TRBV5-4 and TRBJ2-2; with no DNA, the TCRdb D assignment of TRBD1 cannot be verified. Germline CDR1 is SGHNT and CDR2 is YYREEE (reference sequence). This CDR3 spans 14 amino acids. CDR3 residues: CASSWGPRTGELFF.

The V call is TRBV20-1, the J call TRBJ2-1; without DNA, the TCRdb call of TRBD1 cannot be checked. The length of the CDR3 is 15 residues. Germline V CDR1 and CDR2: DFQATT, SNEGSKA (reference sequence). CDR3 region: CSAKMRDRAYNEQFF.

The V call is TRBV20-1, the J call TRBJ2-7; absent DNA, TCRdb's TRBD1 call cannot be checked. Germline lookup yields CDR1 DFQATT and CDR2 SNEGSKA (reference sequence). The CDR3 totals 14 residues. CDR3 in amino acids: CSASHGGTPWEQYF.

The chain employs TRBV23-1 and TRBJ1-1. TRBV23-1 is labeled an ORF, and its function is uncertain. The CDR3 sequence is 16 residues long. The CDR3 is CASSLSCRGVNTEAFF.

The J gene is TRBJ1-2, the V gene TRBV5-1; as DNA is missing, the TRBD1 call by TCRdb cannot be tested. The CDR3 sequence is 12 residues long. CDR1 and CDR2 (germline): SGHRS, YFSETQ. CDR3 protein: CASSPPGYGYTF.

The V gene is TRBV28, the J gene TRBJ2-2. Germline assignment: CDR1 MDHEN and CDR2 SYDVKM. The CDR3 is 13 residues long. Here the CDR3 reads CASSFGYHGELFF.

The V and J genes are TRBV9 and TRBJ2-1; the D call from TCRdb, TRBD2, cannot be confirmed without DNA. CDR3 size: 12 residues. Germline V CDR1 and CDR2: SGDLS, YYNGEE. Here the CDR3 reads CASQPVGSEQFF.

The CDR3 loop is CASSYRDETYEQYF. The chain uses TRBV13 and TRBJ2-7; TCRdb returns TRBD1, unconfirmable since there is no DNA. This CDR3 is 14 amino acids long. Per the germline V gene, CDR1 is PRHDT and CDR2 is FYEKMQ (reference sequence).

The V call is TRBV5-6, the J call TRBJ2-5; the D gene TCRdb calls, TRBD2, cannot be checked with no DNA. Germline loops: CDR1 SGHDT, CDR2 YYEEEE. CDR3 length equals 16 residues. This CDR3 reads CASSWFGGRSQETQYF.

This CDR3 reads CASSPGLAGPDTQYF. V is TRBV12-3 or TRBV12-4 and J is TRBJ2-3; TCRdb returns TRBD2, unconfirmable since there is no DNA. The CDR3 has 15 amino acids.

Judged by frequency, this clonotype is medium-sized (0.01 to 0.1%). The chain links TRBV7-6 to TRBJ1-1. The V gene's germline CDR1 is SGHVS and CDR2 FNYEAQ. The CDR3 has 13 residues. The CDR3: CASSFKTGAEAFF.

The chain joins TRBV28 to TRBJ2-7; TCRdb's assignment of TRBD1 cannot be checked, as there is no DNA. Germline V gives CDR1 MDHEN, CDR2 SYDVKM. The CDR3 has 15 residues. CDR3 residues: CATSPGEIIPYEQYF.

This CDR3 is CASSSDRVSLNSPLHF. This chain uses TRBV28 with TRBJ1-6; without DNA, the TCRdb call of TRBD1 cannot be checked. The germline CDR1 and CDR2 sequences are MDHEN and SYDVKM. CDR3 length equals 16 residues.

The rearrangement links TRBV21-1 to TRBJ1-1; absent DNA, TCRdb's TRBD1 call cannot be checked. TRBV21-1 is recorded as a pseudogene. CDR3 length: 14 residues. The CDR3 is CASRKSRVNTEAFF.